Each of the 32 T cell receptor beta chains below was sequenced from the same sample in a study of CDR3 diversity in severe acne. TCRdb analysed the PCR reads with MiXCR anew, one entry per CDR3 protein. Of 84,000 or so distinct CDR3 sequences in the sample, about 48% were seen once. What was sequenced was blood. The receptors were gathered from a male donor in good health, serving as a control.

As for this clonotype: At one boundary the junction diverges from the germline segment, which might be a read error. J is TRBJ2-2 and V is TRBV29-1, with 13 bases that match TRBD2. This CDR3 region has 15 residues. The germline gives CDR1 SQVTM, CDR2 ANQGSEA. The CDR3, as DNA: TGCAGCGCATTATCGGGACTAGCGGGAACCGGGGAGCTGGTTTTC. It specifies CSALSGLAGTGELVF.

This clonotype was seen ten or more times. One junction end does not reproduce the germline sequence, and a read error may be involved. The chain links TRBV7-9 to TRBJ1-5; D ambiguous. CDR3 length: 14 residues. The V gene's germline CDR1 is SEHNR and CDR2 FQNEAQ (reference sequence). CDR3 DNA: TGTACCAGCAGCTTATCGCGGGACAATCAGCCCCAGCATTTT. Protein sequence: CTSSLSRDNQPQHF.

At least ten counts were recorded for this clonotype. This chain connects TRBV4-1 to TRBJ2-1; 8 nucleotides match TRBD2. The CDR3 consists of 19 residues. With V trimmed by 0 bases and J by 4 bases, 14 bases remained unmatched. CDR1 is MGHRA and CDR2 is YSYEKL in the germline V gene. Here the CDR3 DNA reads TGCGCCAGCAGCCAAGACCCCTACCTTAGCGGGAACTATTACAATGAGCAGTTCTTC. This encodes CASSQDPYLSGNYYNEQFF.

The chain has TRBV20-1 and TRBJ2-5; 7 bases map to TRBD1. V was pared by 2 bases and J by 1 base, with 7 bases of the junction left unmatched. CDR3 length: 15 amino acids. The germline V gene has CDR1 DFQATT and CDR2 SNEGSKA (reference sequence). CDR3 DNA sequence: TGCAGTGCTAGATCGCCGGGGACAGCCCAAGAGACCCAGTACTTC. As protein: CSARSPGTAQETQYF.

This chain connects TRBV24-1 to TRBJ2-5, with 7 nucleotides matching TRBD2. Germline loops: CDR1 KGHDR, CDR2 SFDVKD. J lost 5 bases, V lost 7 bases, and 12 bases had no gene match. CDR3 size: 15 residues. CDR3 protein: CATSLWGGGGETQYF. The DNA of the CDR3 is TGTGCCACCAGCCTGTGGGGCGGGGGAGGGGAGACCCAGTACTTC.

V and J are TRBV6-5 and TRBJ2-7, with a possible D match to TRBD1 (6 bases). The CDR3 length is 13 residues. Germline V lookup: CDR1 MNHEY, CDR2 SVGAGI. V was pared by 5 bases and J by 5 bases, with 13 bases between. CDR3 sequence: CASSVEQGHEQYF. The CDR3 DNA follows: TGTGCCAGCAGTGTGGAACAGGGCCACGAGCAGTACTTC.

This clonotype was found a few times. The CDR3 sequence: CASSLAPGTGRANYGYTF. For the CDR3, the DNA is TGTGCCAGTAGTCTAGCTCCCGGGACAGGGAGAGCTAACTATGGCTACACCTTC. The chain employs TRBV19 and TRBJ1-2; 9 bases are a match to TRBD1. The CDR3 runs 18 residues. The germline V gene encodes CDR1 LNHDA and CDR2 SQIVND (reference sequence). V shed 5 bases, J shed 0 bases, and the junction held 13 bases outside the gene matches.

At least ten counts were recorded for this clonotype. The chain recombines TRBV3-1 with TRBJ2-1, with 8 bases matching TRBD2. Germline V CDR1 and CDR2: LGHDT, YNNKEL (reference sequence). Trimming at V came to 2 bases and at J to 2 bases, leaving 2 bases not matched to a gene. CDR3 length: 15 residues. CDR3 amino acids: CASSQTSGTYNEQFF. For the CDR3, the DNA is TGTGCCAGCAGCCAAACTAGCGGTACCTACAATGAGCAGTTCTTC.

This clonotype was counted ten times or more. The chain combines TRBV19 with TRBJ1-5; tentative D call: TRBD1 (5 bases). Germline CDR1 reads LNHDA; CDR2 reads SQIVND (reference sequence). This CDR3 contains 14 residues. The V end lost 6 bases, the J end lost 5 bases, and 14 bases lay between the germline ends. The CDR3 DNA follows: TGTGCCAGTAGATGGATAGGGGAGGATCAGCCCCAGCATTTT. As protein: CASRWIGEDQPQHF.

As regards this clonotype: It may be a read error: a sequence one base away is much more abundant. This chain connects TRBV20-1 to TRBJ2-7, with 7 bases fitting TRBD2. Germline CDR1 and CDR2: DFQATT and SNEGSKA (reference sequence). This CDR3 is built from 12 residues. With V trimmed by 5 bases and J by 3 bases, 4 bases remained unmatched. This CDR3 is CSAWERDYEQYF. As DNA, the CDR3 is TGCAGTGCTTGGGAGCGGGACTACGAGCAGTACTTC.

In regard to this clonotype: This clone may be a read error of a much larger clone one base away. The V call is TRBV9, the J call TRBJ2-2; 9 bases fit TRBD2. Germline values: CDR1 SGDLS, CDR2 YYNGEE. This CDR3 contains 17 residues. CDR3: CASSVFAGGPFSGKLFF. The DNA of the CDR3 is TGTGCCAGCAGCGTATTTGCGGGAGGGCCTTTTTCCGGGAAGCTGTTTTTT.

This clonotype has a count of ten or more. This chain joins TRBV24-1 and TRBJ1-2; 10 positions match TRBD1. The CDR3 sequence is 13 residues long. In germline, CDR1 is KGHDR, CDR2 SFDVKD. The J segment lost 6 bases and the V segment lost 5 bases, leaving 2 bases of the junction unmatched. This CDR3 is CATSGQGAHGYTF. CDR3 nucleotides: TGTGCCACCAGTGGACAGGGGGCACATGGCTACACCTTC.

This chain uses TRBV27 with TRBJ2-3; no reliable D call. Trimming cost V 6 bases and J 5 bases, with 18 bases left between them. This CDR3 is built from 15 residues. Looked up from germline, CDR1 is MNHEY and CDR2 is SMNVEV (reference sequence). The CDR3 region is CASRGIWNTEDTQYF. The CDR3 DNA reads as TGTGCCAGCAGGGGGATCTGGAACACTGAAGATACGCAGTATTTT.

By frequency in the sample, this clonotype is medium-sized. The J gene is TRBJ2-5, the V gene TRBV13, with D possibly TRBD1 on 5 matching bases. The CDR3 spans 11 residues. The V gene's germline CDR1 is PRHDT and CDR2 FYEKMQ (reference sequence). Deletions cut 8 bases from V and 4 bases from J, with 8 bases between. The CDR3 is CASVQAETQYF. CDR3 in DNA: TGTGCCAGCGTACAGGCAGAGACCCAGTACTTC. Filled out from reference TRBV13 and TRBJ2-5, the complete variable domain reads AAGVIQSPRHLIKEKRETATLKCYPIPRHDTVYWYQQGPGQDPQFLISFYEKMQSDKGSIPDRFSAQQFSDYHSELNMSSLELGDSALYFCASVQAETQYFGPGTRLLVL.

By frequency in the sample, this clonotype is medium-sized. The V and J genes are TRBV7-9 and TRBJ2-5, with 9 positions matching TRBD2. Germline V lookup: CDR1 SEHNR, CDR2 FQNEAQ (reference sequence). The CDR3 totals 15 residues. J was trimmed by 5 bases and V by 2 bases; bases with no gene match: 6. The CDR3 DNA reads as TGTGCCAGCAGCTTATCGCGGGGGGGCCTCGAGACCCAGTACTTC. Its protein product is CASSLSRGGLETQYF.

The chain links TRBV9 to TRBJ2-7, with D perhaps matching TRBD1 (7 bases). This CDR3 spans 15 amino acids. The V gene lost 6 bases and the J gene lost 3 bases, with 19 bases spanning the gap. CDR1 is SGDLS, CDR2 YYNGEE, per germline. The CDR3, as DNA: TGTGCCAGCAACACGGAGGGACAGACCTTCTACGAGCAGTACTTC. It yields the protein CASNTEGQTFYEQYF.

This clonotype was observed a few times. The V and J genes are TRBV11-3 and TRBJ2-2; the D gene is possibly TRBD2 (6 bases). CDR1 and CDR2 from the germline V gene are SGHNT and YENEEA. V was pared by 2 bases and J by 1 base, with 11 bases between. This CDR3 is built from 16 residues. The CDR3 DNA reads TGTGCCAGCAGCTTACATCTTAGCGGGAACACCGGGGAGCTGTTTTTT. This sequence encodes CASSLHLSGNTGELFF. The variable domain in full, with the rest retrieved from reference TRBV11-3 and TRBJ2-2, is EAGVVQSPRYKIIEKKQPVAFWCNPISGHNTLYWYLQNLGQGPELLIRYENEEAVDDSQLPKDRFSAERLKGVDSTLKIQPAELGDSAVYLCASSLHLSGNTGELFFGEGSRLTVL.

In its sample, this clonotype was seen once. CDR3 residues: CASSLRPGTFSNQPQHF. The CDR3 coding sequence is TGTGCCAGCAGTTTGCGACCCGGGACTTTTAGCAATCAGCCCCAGCATTTT. J is TRBJ1-5 and V is TRBV25-1; possibly TRBD1 for D (5 bases). Germline CDR1 MGHDK, CDR2 SYGVNS. CDR3 length equals 17 residues. V gave up 5 bases and J gave up 0 bases, with 17 bases separating them.

The rearrangement links TRBV5-1 to TRBJ2-3, with 8 positions matching TRBD2. J gave up 0 bases and V 3 bases, and 6 bases lay outside the gene matches. This CDR3 comprises 16 residues. CDR1 and CDR2 from the germline V gene are SGHRS and YFSETQ. The DNA of the CDR3 is TGCGCCAGCAGCTCCAATGTAGCGGGAAGCACAGATACGCAGTATTTT. As protein: CASSSNVAGSTDTQYF.

The chain links TRBV5-1 to TRBJ2-7; the match to TRBD2 covers 11 bases. The CDR3 sequence is 15 residues long. The trim removed 4 bases at V and 4 bases at J, leaving 7 bases unmatched. Germline CDR1 reads SGHRS; CDR2 reads YFSETQ. CDR3 sequence reads: CASSTGTSGRYEQYF. The CDR3 nucleotides read TGCGCCAGCAGCACAGGGACTAGCGGAAGGTACGAGCAGTACTTC.

This clonotype has just a few counts. The V call is TRBV7-7, the J call TRBJ2-5, with TRBD2 matching 9 bases. Germline assignment: CDR1 SSHAT and CDR2 FNYEAQ (reference sequence). The CDR3 is 11 amino acids. CDR3 sequence: CASGGGETQYF. The DNA for the CDR3 is TGTGCTAGCGGGGGCGGAGAGACCCAGTACTTC.

With regard to this clonotype: One end of the junction is discordant with germline, which a read error may explain. The chain uses TRBV7-7 and TRBJ1-3, with D possibly matching TRBD1 (6 bases). CDR3 length: 15 amino acids. Germline V gene sequence: CDR1 SSHAT, CDR2 FNYEAQ (reference sequence). The CDR3 nucleotides read TGTGCTAGCAGCTTAACGGGGGCCTTTGGAAACACCATATATTTT. Residues: CASSLTGAFGNTIYF. The whole variable domain, remainder taken from reference TRBV7-7 and TRBJ1-3, is GAGVSQSPRYKVTKRGQDVTLRCDPISSHATLYWYQQALGQGPEFLTYFNYEAQPDKSGLPSDRFSAERPEGSISTLTIQRTEQRDSAMYRCASSLTGAFGNTIYFGEGSWLTVV.

The CDR3 protein is CSVVGQGNTGELFF. In DNA form, the CDR3 reads TGCAGCGTTGTGGGTCAGGGGAACACCGGGGAGCTGTTTTTT. This chain uses TRBV29-1 with TRBJ2-2, with D tentatively TRBD1 (5 bases). This CDR3 comprises 14 residues. Germline loops: CDR1 SQVTM, CDR2 ANQGSEA. V lost 4 bases and J 1 base, leaving 10 bases between the germline ends.

The J gene is TRBJ1-2, the V gene TRBV10-3; D uncertain. Deletions cut 6 bases from V and 10 bases from J, with 15 bases between. The germline V gene encodes CDR1 ENHRY and CDR2 SYGVKD. The CDR3 is 12 amino acids. CDR3 region: CAIRREKDPYTF. In DNA form, the CDR3 reads TGTGCCATCAGAAGGGAGAAAGACCCCTACACCTTC.

A note on this clonotype: This may be a read error, as it is one base from a much larger clone. The chain links TRBV25-1 to TRBJ1-2; possibly TRBD1 for D (5 bases). Germline CDR1 is MGHDK and CDR2 is SYGVNS. CDR3 length equals 13 residues. DNA of the CDR3: TGTGCCAGCAGTCCGGGCAGGGCGTATGGCTACGCCTTC. The encoded protein is CASSPGRAYGYAF.

J is TRBJ2-7 and V is TRBV5-4; 9 bases line up with TRBD2. V gave up 1 base and J gave up 6 bases; unmatched junction bases: 5. Germline CDR1 reads SGHNT; CDR2 reads YYREEE (reference sequence). CDR3 length: 14 amino acids. The CDR3 DNA is TGTGCCAGCAGCTTGTTTAGCGGGAGCGGCGAGCAGTACTTC. This gives the protein CASSLFSGSGEQYF.

This clonotype was recorded many times. The chain recombines TRBV5-1 with TRBJ2-2; D might be TRBD1 or TRBD2, each matching 5 bases. Trimming left V 2 bases short and J 1 base short, with 9 bases between. The CDR3 contains 15 residues. Germline V lookup: CDR1 SGHRS, CDR2 YFSETQ. The CDR3 here is CASSFRGGNTGELFF. The CDR3 DNA is TGCGCCAGCAGCTTTCGTGGGGGGAACACCGGGGAGCTGTTTTTT. The variable domain in full, with the rest retrieved from reference TRBV5-1 and TRBJ2-2, is KAGVTQTPRYLIKTRGQQVTLSCSPISGHRSVSWYQQTPGQGLQFLFEYFSETQRNKGNFPGRFSGRQFSNSRSEMNVSTLELGDSALYLCASSFRGGNTGELFFGEGSRLTVL.

This clonotype turned up a few times. The V and J genes are TRBV7-8 and TRBJ1-3; D ambiguous. Trimming cost V 7 bases and J 1 base, with 5 bases left between them. There are 12 residues in the CDR3. Germline V gives CDR1 SGHVS, CDR2 FQNEAQ. In DNA form, the CDR3 reads TGTGCCAGCAAACGTTCTGGAAACACCATATATTTT. Its translation is CASKRSGNTIYF.

The chain uses TRBV5-5 and TRBJ2-5; D is unclear. The J call could be wrong; TRBJ2-7 is a better fit for the DNA end. This CDR3 has 16 amino acids. Germline loops: CDR1 SGHKS, CDR2 YYEKEE (reference sequence). The CDR3 nucleotides read TGTGCCAGCAGCCCCCTTGATGGGCCTAGATCCTACGAGCAGTACTTC. Translating it yields CASSPLDGPRSYEQYF.

V is TRBV9 and J is TRBJ2-2; possibly TRBD1 for D (5 bases). Trimming stripped 6 bases from V and 1 base from J, with 7 bases between. Germline V gives CDR1 SGDLS, CDR2 YYNGEE. This CDR3 comprises 13 residues. The CDR3: CASTRENTGELFF. The CDR3 DNA sequence: TGTGCCAGCACCAGGGAGAACACCGGGGAGCTGTTTTTT.

The V and J genes are TRBV19 and TRBJ2-2; unclear D gene. The germline gives CDR1 LNHDA, CDR2 SQIVND (reference sequence). V lost 7 bases and J 2 bases, leaving 8 bases between the germline ends. The CDR3 has 13 amino acids. DNA of the CDR3: TGTGCCAGTATAGGTTTAAACACCGGGGAGCTGTTTTTT. This codes for CASIGLNTGELFF.

The V gene is TRBV10-1, the J gene TRBJ2-7; 8 nucleotides align to TRBD2. V shed 4 bases and J 2 bases; nucleotides not matched to a gene: 1. This CDR3 contains 13 residues. The V gene's germline CDR1 is WNHNN and CDR2 SYGVQD (reference sequence). CDR3: CASSAGGTYEQYF. The DNA of the CDR3 is TGCGCCAGCAGTGCGGGAGGGACCTACGAGCAGTACTTC.